A single sample gave rise to the 16 T cell receptor beta chains below, sequenced in a study of neurological immune-mediated disorders. TCRdb processed the 5' RACE reads anew with MiXCR; each CDR3 protein has one entry. The repertoire holds more than 30,000 distinct CDR3 sequences, with 4.6% as singletons. The specimen sequenced was PBMCs. The receptors originated from a man aged 18 to 29 in good health.

This clonotype was recorded at least ten times. The chain combines TRBV10-3 with TRBJ2-5, with D perhaps matching TRBD2 (6 bases). There are 14 residues in the CDR3. The V gene lost 9 bases and the J gene lost 1 base, with 15 bases spanning the gap. Germline V gives CDR1 ENHRY, CDR2 SYGVKD. CDR3 sequence reads: CAIRPGETQETQYF. The CDR3, as DNA: TGTGCCATTCGACCGGGGGAGACCCAAGAGACCCAGTACTTC.

This clonotype was picked up many times. V gene TRBV6-5 combines with J gene TRBJ1-2, with a weak D call TRBD1 (6 bases). The V and J ends lost 4 bases and 7 bases respectively, with 16 bases between them. CDR3 length equals 14 residues. The germline V gene has CDR1 MNHEY and CDR2 SVGAGI. As DNA, the CDR3 is TGTGCCAGCAGTTCTCCGCGGGGGGCTCGTGGCTACACCTTC. This sequence encodes CASSSPRGARGYTF.

This clonotype was observed once. CDR3 residues: CASSQDRQNYGYTF. CDR3 nucleotides: TGCGCCAGCAGCCAAGATCGACAGAACTATGGCTACACCTTC. This chain uses TRBV4-3 with TRBJ1-2, with D maybe TRBD1 (5 bases). V was clipped by 0 bases and J by 2 bases, with 7 bases between them. The CDR3 spans 14 residues. Per germline, CDR1 LGHNA and CDR2 YSLEER.

In its sample, this clonotype is medium-sized. The rearrangement links TRBV20-1 to TRBJ2-7; 11 bases align to TRBD2. Germline assignment: CDR1 DFQATT and CDR2 SNEGSKA (reference sequence). The length of the CDR3 is 14 residues. Germline trimming cut 3 bases from V and 6 bases from J; bases unmatched to any gene: 7. The CDR3 sequence is CSARTSGVVGEQYF. In nucleotides, the CDR3 is TGCAGTGCTAGGACTAGCGGGGTTGTGGGCGAGCAGTACTTC.

Ten or more counts support this clonotype. This sequence joins TRBV7-2 and TRBJ1-2, with D possibly TRBD1 on 6 matching bases. CDR3 length: 15 residues. V was trimmed by 5 bases and J by 0 bases, leaving 13 bases between them. Germline CDR1 SGHTA, CDR2 FQGNSA. The CDR3 loop is CASSPRGTANYGYTF. Written as DNA, the CDR3 is TGTGCCAGCAGCCCTAGGGGGACGGCTAACTATGGCTACACCTTC.

This clonotype was counted ten times or more. The genes are TRBV19 and TRBJ1-3; D gene ambiguous. Trimming took 8 bases from V and 0 from J, leaving 11 bases between them. The germline V gene encodes CDR1 LNHDA and CDR2 SQIVND (reference sequence). The CDR3 sequence is 14 residues long. The CDR3 spells CASRIQFSGNTIYF. The CDR3 bases are TGTGCCAGTCGGATCCAGTTCTCTGGAAACACCATATATTTT.

This clonotype has ten or more counts. The chain carries TRBV9 and TRBJ2-5; D is possibly TRBD1 (5 bases). The CDR3 sequence is 14 residues long. The V end was cut by 0 bases, the J end by 8 bases, with 14 bases between. Germline values: CDR1 SGDLS, CDR2 YYNGEE. The CDR3 DNA reads TGTGCCAGCAGCGTAGGGGATCCAGGGTCAACCCAGTACTTC. Protein product: CASSVGDPGSTQYF.

This clonotype was observed at least ten times. This rearrangement joins TRBV7-2 to TRBJ2-7, with 8 bases that match TRBD2. The CDR3 length is 18 residues. Trimming cost V 4 bases and J 2 bases; bases outside gene matches: 16. Germline loops: CDR1 SGHTA, CDR2 FQGNSA. CDR3: CASSSPLGTGGNPYEQYF. CDR3 DNA: TGTGCCAGCAGCTCCCCCCTCGGGACGGGGGGGAACCCCTACGAGCAGTACTTC. Full variable domain (outside the CDR3, taken from reference TRBV7-2 and TRBJ2-7): GAGVSQSPSNKVTEKGKDVELRCDPISGHTALYWYRQSLGQGLEFLIYFQGNSAPDKSGLPSDRFSAERTGGSVSTLTIQRTQQEDSAVYLCASSSPLGTGGNPYEQYFGPGTRLTVT.

The chain combines TRBV19 with TRBJ1-2, with unresolved D. Germline V gene lookup returns CDR1 LNHDA and CDR2 SQIVND (reference sequence). V lost 8 bases to trimming and J lost 4 bases, with 14 bases between them. CDR3 size: 13 residues. CDR3 region: CASVMGNGYGYTF. CDR3 nucleotide sequence: TGTGCCAGTGTGATGGGAAACGGCTATGGCTACACCTTC.

This clonotype was observed many times. J is TRBJ2-2 and V is TRBV5-1, with D possibly matching TRBD1 (5 bases). The V gene's germline CDR1 is SGHRS and CDR2 YFSETQ. The CDR3 covers 15 residues. The V end lost 0 bases, the J end lost 2 bases, and 8 bases lay between the germline ends. CDR3 DNA: TGCGCCAGCAGCTTGGTGACAGTTAACACCGGGGAGCTGTTTTTT. Translated: CASSLVTVNTGELFF.

This clonotype was seen repeatedly, ten times or more. The rearrangement links TRBV9 to TRBJ1-6, with unresolved D. The CDR3 runs to 15 residues. With 1 base removed from V and 8 bases from J, the gap between germline ends came to 13 bases. Germline V gives CDR1 SGDLS, CDR2 YYNGEE. This CDR3 is CASSVTGISDSPLHF. The CDR3 DNA sequence: TGTGCCAGCAGCGTAACGGGTATATCCGATTCACCCCTCCACTTT.

In its sample, this clonotype was seen many times. The genes are TRBV5-1 and TRBJ2-1; 7 bases are a match to TRBD2. Germline CDR1 and CDR2: SGHRS and YFSETQ. Trimming cost V 4 bases and J 0 bases; bases outside gene matches: 4. This CDR3 is built from 15 residues. The chain's CDR3 is CASSDGGTSYNEQFF. The CDR3 coding sequence is TGCGCCAGCAGCGACGGGGGGACCTCCTACAATGAGCAGTTCTTC.

This clonotype was counted many times. The gene calls are TRBV3-1 and TRBJ1-2; unclear D gene. The V and J ends lost 3 bases and 3 bases respectively, with 11 bases between them. CDR3 length: 14 amino acids. CDR1 is LGHDT and CDR2 is YNNKEL in the germline V gene (reference sequence). CDR3 sequence (DNA): TGTGCCAGCAGCCAGGACGGGTTGTACTATGGCTACACCTTC. This translates into CASSQDGLYYGYTF.

This clonotype was seen ten or more times. This chain links TRBV6-5 with TRBJ1-1, with 9 bases fitting TRBD1. Trimming cost V 4 bases and J 5 bases; bases outside gene matches: 8. This CDR3 contains 15 residues. Looked up from germline, CDR1 is MNHEY and CDR2 is SVGAGI. CDR3 loop: CASSSSGTGWTEAFF. The DNA of the CDR3 is TGTGCCAGCAGTTCATCCGGGACAGGGTGGACTGAAGCTTTCTTT.

This clonotype was seen repeatedly, ten times or more. The chain combines TRBV5-1 with TRBJ1-6, with D uncertain. V was clipped by 3 bases and J by 10 bases, with 14 bases between them. The CDR3 contains 14 residues. Germline CDR1 and CDR2: SGHRS and YFSETQ. DNA of the CDR3: TGCGCCAGCAGCTGGTGGGAAAATGGATCACCCCTCCACTTT. It encodes CASSWWENGSPLHF.

In this sample, this clonotype turned up many times. This chain joins TRBV2 and TRBJ2-5, with D unclear. Between the trimmed V and J ends, which lost 7 bases and 4 bases, there was a span of 13 bases. The V gene's germline CDR1 is SNHLY and CDR2 FYNNEI. The CDR3 has 13 amino acids. CDR3 in amino acids: CASIRADGETQYF. The CDR3 region has the DNA TGTGCCAGCATCCGGGCGGATGGAGAGACCCAGTACTTC. The full variable domain, with the rest looked up from reference TRBV2 and TRBJ2-5, is EPEVTQTPSHQVTQMGQEVILRCVPISNHLYFYWYRQILGQKVEFLVSFYNNEISEKSEIFDDQFSVERPDGSNFTLKIRSTKLEDSAMYFCASIRADGETQYFGPGTRLLVL.